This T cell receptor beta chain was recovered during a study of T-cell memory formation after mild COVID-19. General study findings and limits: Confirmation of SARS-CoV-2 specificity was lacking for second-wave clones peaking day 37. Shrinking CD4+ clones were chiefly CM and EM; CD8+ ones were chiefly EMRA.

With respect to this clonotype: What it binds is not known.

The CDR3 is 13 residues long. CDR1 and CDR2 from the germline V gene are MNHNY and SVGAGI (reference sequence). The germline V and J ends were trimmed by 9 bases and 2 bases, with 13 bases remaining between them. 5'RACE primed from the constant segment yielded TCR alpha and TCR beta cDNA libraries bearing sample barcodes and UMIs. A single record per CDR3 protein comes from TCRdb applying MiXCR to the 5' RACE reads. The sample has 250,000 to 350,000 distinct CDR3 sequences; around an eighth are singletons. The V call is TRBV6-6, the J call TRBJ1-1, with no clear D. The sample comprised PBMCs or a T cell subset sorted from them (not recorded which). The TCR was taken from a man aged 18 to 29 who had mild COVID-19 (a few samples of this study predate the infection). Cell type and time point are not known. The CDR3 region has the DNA TGTGCCAGGGTTGACGTGGTAAACACTGAAGCTTTCTTT. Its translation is CARVDVVNTEAFF.